Listed below are T cell receptor beta chains from one sample, sequenced in a study of control samples from healthy donors and cancer patients. Produced via immunoSEQ multiplex PCR; TCRdb's table is partial and in-frame only. The sample includes about 28,000 clones, approximately 87% of them seen just once. Material for sequencing was PBMCs. These TCRs come from a woman aged 40 to 55 with lung cancer. Both conserved end residues are part of each CDR3. The order of the fields is V gene, J gene, clone size, D gene, CDR3 DNA, CDR3 protein. A D gene is named only where the DNA matches it firmly. Not all rows give a size; the values are once, few, many and, for expanded clones, a class.

>TRBV4-3|TRBJ2-1|NA|TRBD2
TGCGCCAGCAGCCAAGGGACTAGCGGGGTCTACAATGAGCAGTTCTTC
CASSQGTSGVYNEQFF
>TRBV20-1|TRBJ2-3|NA|NA
TGCAGTGCTAGTCAGCCTATCGCCGGGGATAGAGATACGCAGTATTTT
CSASQPIAGDRDTQYF
>TRBV6-5|TRBJ2-3|NA|NA
TGTGCCAGCAGCCGCCGGGGGGATACGCAGTATTTT
CASSRRGDTQYF
>TRBV5-1|TRBJ1-1|NA|NA
TGCGCCAGCAGCTTGGCCGGGGGGCAATCTGAAGCTTTCTTT
CASSLAGGQSEAFF
>TRBV4-1|TRBJ2-4|NA|NA
TGCGCCAGCAGCCAAGGTCGGGGGGCCAAAAACATTCAGTACTTC
CASSQGRGAKNIQYF
>TRBV12-3/TRBV12-4|TRBJ1-6|NA|NA
TGTGCCAGCAGTCCCGCCTTTAATTCACCCCTCCACTTT
CASSPAFNSPLHF
>TRBV5-8|TRBJ2-1|NA|NA
TGTGCCAGCAGCGTGGCCGTAGGGTCCTACAATGAGCAGTTCTTC
CASSVAVGSYNEQFF
>TRBV6-2/TRBV6-3|TRBJ2-7|NA|NA
TGTGCCAGCAGTTACCACCTCCGGGATCGACCTTACGAGCAGTACTTC
CASSYHLRDRPYEQYF
>TRBV12-5|TRBJ2-7|NA|NA
TGTGCTAGTGGTTTGGCCCTCCCCGGGGCCTCCTACGAGCAGTACTTC
CASGLALPGASYEQYF
>TRBV7-8|TRBJ1-6|NA|NA
TGTGCCAGCAGCTTAGTGCAGGGGCACTCCTATAATTCACCCCTCCACTTT
CASSLVQGHSYNSPLHF
>TRBV7-9|TRBJ2-7|NA|NA
TGTGCCAGCAGCCCCAAGGCGGGGTCGAGCTCCTACGAGCAGTACTTC
CASSPKAGSSSYEQYF
>TRBV13|TRBJ2-1|once|NA
TGTGCCAGCAGCAAGGGGTATTATGAGCACAATGAGCAGTTCTTC
CASSKGYYEHNEQFF
>TRBV5-4|TRBJ1-1|NA|TRBD1
TGTGCCAGCAGTAGACAGGGTAACACTGAAGCTTTCTTT
CASSRQGNTEAFF
>TRBV30|TRBJ1-2|NA|NA
TGTGCCTGGAGTGTAGAGATTAACTATGGCTACACCTTC
CAWSVEINYGYTF
>TRBV5-1|TRBJ2-5|NA|NA
TGCGCCAGCAGCTTGAGGTTCGGGTTCGATCAAGAGACCCAGTACTTC
CASSLRFGFDQETQYF
>TRBV7-2|TRBJ2-5|NA|NA
TGTGCCAGCAGCTTTGGCAGGCAAGAGACCCAGTACTTC
CASSFGRQETQYF
>TRBV6-5|TRBJ2-2|NA|TRBD1
TGTGCCAGCAGACCCACTACAGGGGTGACCGGGGAGCTGTTTTTT
CASRPTTGVTGELFF
>TRBV19|TRBJ1-4|NA|NA
TGTGCCAGTAGTATAGGCACGGCTGGTAATGAAAAACTGTTTTTT
CASSIGTAGNEKLFF
>TRBV4-1|TRBJ2-1|NA|TRBD2
TGCGCCAGCAGCCAGATAGCTAGCGGGGGGGAAAACAATGAGCAGTTCTTC
CASSQIASGGENNEQFF
>TRBV5-6|TRBJ1-2|NA|NA
TGTGCCAGCAGCCCGGACGGCCAGACAAACAACTATGGCTACACCTTC
CASSPDGQTNNYGYTF
>TRBV5-1|TRBJ2-3|few|TRBD2
TGCGCCAGCAGCTTTGGACTAGCGGGGAAGGAGAGGGCGCAGTATTTT
CASSFGLAGKERAQYF
>TRBV11-3|TRBJ2-1|once|TRBD2
TGTGCCAGCAGCCCACGGACTAGCGGGGGGGCTGAGCAGTTCTTC
CASSPRTSGGAEQFF
>TRBV27|TRBJ1-1|NA|NA
TGTGCCAGCAGTTTTGGGGAGGGGACCACTGAAGCTTTCTTT
CASSFGEGTTEAFF
>TRBV6-1|TRBJ1-2|NA|NA
TGTGCCAGCAGTGAAGCAAGGAGGAGGCGGAATGGCTACACCTTC
CASSEARRRRNGYTF
>TRBV19|TRBJ1-1|NA|NA
TGTGCCAGTAGTATTCCGGGTCTGTCGAACACTGAAGCTTTCTTT
CASSIPGLSNTEAFF
>TRBV14|TRBJ2-2|once|NA
TGTGCCAGCAGCCCACAGGGCGCGAACACCGGGGAGCTGTTTTTT
CASSPQGANTGELFF
>TRBV24-1|TRBJ2-3|NA|NA
TGTGCCACCAGGGGAAACACAGATACGCAGTATTTT
CATRGNTDTQYF
>TRBV27|TRBJ2-2|NA|NA
TGTGCCAGCAACCTTCAGGGTCCGAACGGGGAGCTGTTTTTT
CASNLQGPNGELFF
>TRBV15|TRBJ2-1|NA|NA
TGTGCCACCAGTGAACTGCAGGCCTACAATGAGCAGTTCTTC
CATSELQAYNEQFF
>TRBV28|TRBJ2-1|NA|TRBD1
TGTGCCAGCAGGGGAGACAGGGATGAGCAGTTCTTC
CASRGDRDEQFF
>TRBV7-9|TRBJ1-6|NA|NA
TGTGCCAGCAGCTCCGGGATCCTAGGTTCACCCCTCCACTTT
CASSSGILGSPLHF
>TRBV18|TRBJ1-1|NA|NA
TGTGCCAGCTCACCACCGGGGGTTGATAGGGCGAACACTGAAGCTTTCTTT
CASSPPGVDRANTEAFF
>TRBV14|TRBJ2-7|NA|TRBD1
TGTGCCAGCAGCCAAGACGTCGGGACAGCATTCTACGAGCAGTACTTC
CASSQDVGTAFYEQYF
>TRBV27|TRBJ2-7|once|NA
TGTGCCAGCAGTTTATCAGAGACCTACGAGCAGTACTTC
CASSLSETYEQYF
>TRBV7-2|TRBJ2-5|NA|NA
TGTGCCAGCAGCCACGAGGGGGGGCGGACCCAGTACTTC
CASSHEGGRTQYF
>TRBV6-6|TRBJ2-5|NA|NA
TGTGCCAGCAGAAAGGGGTTGGAGACCCAGTACTTC
CASRKGLETQYF
>TRBV11-3|TRBJ2-2|once|NA
TGTGCCAGCAGCTTAGACTACACCGGGGAGCTGTTTTTT
CASSLDYTGELFF
>TRBV2|TRBJ2-5|NA|TRBD1
TGTGCCAGCAGTGACCGACAGGGCCGGCGCGAGACCCAGTACTTC
CASSDRQGRRETQYF
>TRBV29-1|TRBJ2-7|NA|TRBD1
TGCAGCGTGACCGGGACAGGGGGTAGTTTGGACGAGCAGTACTTC
CSVTGTGGSLDEQYF
>TRBV24-1|TRBJ2-1|NA|TRBD2
TGTGCCACCAGTGATCCAGCTGGGGGGGTCTACAATGAGCAGTTCTTC
CATSDPAGGVYNEQFF
>TRBV11-1|TRBJ2-7|NA|NA
TGTGCCAGCAGCTTAGGGGGGGAAACCTCCTACGAGCAGTACTTC
CASSLGGETSYEQYF
>TRBV28|TRBJ2-7|NA|NA
TGTGCCAGCAGTCCAATAGGGGCAGGAGCCTACGAGCAGTACTTC
CASSPIGAGAYEQYF
>TRBV7-9|TRBJ2-1|NA|TRBD2
TGTGCCAGCAGCTTAGTAGCGGGGGGGTACAATGAGCAGTTCTTC
CASSLVAGGYNEQFF
>TRBV5-4|TRBJ1-1|NA|NA
TGTGCCAGCACCACTACCTGGAACACTGAAGCTTTCTTT
CASTTTWNTEAFF
>TRBV10-3|TRBJ2-7|NA|TRBD2
TGTGCCATCAGAACTAGCGGGACCAGCTCCTACGAGCAGTACTTC
CAIRTSGTSSYEQYF
>TRBV5-1|TRBJ1-1|NA|NA
TGCGCCAGCAGCTCCACGGTTAACACTGAAGCTTTCTTT
CASSSTVNTEAFF
>TRBV12-3/TRBV12-4|TRBJ2-5|NA|NA
TGTGCCAGCAGTTTAGGACAAGAGACCCAGTACTTC
CASSLGQETQYF
>TRBV11-2|TRBJ2-3|once|TRBD2
TGTGCCAGCAGCAGCATCTTGATAGCGGGGACAGATACGCAGTATTTT
CASSSILIAGTDTQYF
>TRBV7-7|TRBJ2-7|NA|NA
TGTGCCAGCAGCACGGGTGTCACTTCGGTCGAGCAGTACTTC
CASSTGVTSVEQYF
>TRBV10-3|TRBJ2-5|NA|TRBD1
TGTGCCATCAGCCCCGGGACAGGGGCGGGAATGTCGGAGACCCAGTACTTC
CAISPGTGAGMSETQYF
>TRBV11-2|TRBJ2-7|NA|NA
TGTGCCAGCAGCTTATGGTCCGGGAACCTACCCTACGAGCAGTACTTC
CASSLWSGNLPYEQYF
>TRBV11-3|TRBJ1-1|once|TRBD1
TGTGCCAGCAGCTTGGACAGGGCGGAGAACACTGAAGCTTTCTTT
CASSLDRAENTEAFF
>TRBV5-5|TRBJ1-4|NA|NA
TGTGCCAGCCAACAGGGAAATGAAAAACTGTTTTTT
CASQQGNEKLFF